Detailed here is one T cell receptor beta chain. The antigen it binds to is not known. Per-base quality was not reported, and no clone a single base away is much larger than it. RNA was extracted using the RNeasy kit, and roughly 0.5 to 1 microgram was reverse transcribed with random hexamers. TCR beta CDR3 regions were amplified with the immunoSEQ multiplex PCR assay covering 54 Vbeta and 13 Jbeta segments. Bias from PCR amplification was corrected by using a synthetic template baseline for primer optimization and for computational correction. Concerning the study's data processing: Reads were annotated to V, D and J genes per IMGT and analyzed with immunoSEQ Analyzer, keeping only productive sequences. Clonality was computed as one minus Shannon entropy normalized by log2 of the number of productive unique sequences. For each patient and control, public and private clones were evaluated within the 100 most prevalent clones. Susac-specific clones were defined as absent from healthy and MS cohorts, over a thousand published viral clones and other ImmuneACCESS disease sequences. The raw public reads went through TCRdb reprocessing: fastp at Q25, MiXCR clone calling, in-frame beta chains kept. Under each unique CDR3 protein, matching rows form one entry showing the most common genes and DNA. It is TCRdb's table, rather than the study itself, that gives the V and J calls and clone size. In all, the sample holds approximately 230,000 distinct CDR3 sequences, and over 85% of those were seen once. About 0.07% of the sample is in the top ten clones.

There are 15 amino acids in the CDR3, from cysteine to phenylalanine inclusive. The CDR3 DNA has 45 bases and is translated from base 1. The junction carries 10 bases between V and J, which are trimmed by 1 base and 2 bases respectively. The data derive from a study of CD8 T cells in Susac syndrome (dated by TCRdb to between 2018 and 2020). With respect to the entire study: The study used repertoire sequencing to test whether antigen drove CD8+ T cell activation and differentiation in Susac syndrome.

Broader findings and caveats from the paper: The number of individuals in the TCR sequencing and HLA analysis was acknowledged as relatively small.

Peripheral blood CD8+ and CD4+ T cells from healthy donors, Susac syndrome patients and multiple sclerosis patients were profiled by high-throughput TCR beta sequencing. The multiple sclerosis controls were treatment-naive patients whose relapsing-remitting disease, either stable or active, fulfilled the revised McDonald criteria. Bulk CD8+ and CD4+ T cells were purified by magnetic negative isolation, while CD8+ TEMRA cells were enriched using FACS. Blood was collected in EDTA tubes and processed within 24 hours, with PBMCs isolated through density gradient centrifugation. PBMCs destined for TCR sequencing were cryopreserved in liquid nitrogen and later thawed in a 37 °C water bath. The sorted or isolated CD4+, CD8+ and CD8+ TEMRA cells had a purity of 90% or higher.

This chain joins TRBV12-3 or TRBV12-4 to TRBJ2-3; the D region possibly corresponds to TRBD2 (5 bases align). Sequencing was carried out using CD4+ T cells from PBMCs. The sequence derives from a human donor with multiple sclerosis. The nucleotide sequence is TGTGCCAGCAGTTTAGAGGAGCGGATCACAGATACGCAGTATTTT. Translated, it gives CASSLEERITDTQYF.